The 9 T cell receptor beta chains below come from one sample, sequenced in a study of blood T cell repertoires in COVID-19. Method: immunoSEQ multiplex PCR; TCRdb's copy keeps in-frame clones and lacks some. The table records about 58,000 clones, approximately 90% of them present only once. The sequencing input was peripheral blood. The receptors derive from a woman aged 55-70 years with active COVID-19.

This clone was found once. An end of the junction differs from the germline gene, which may be a read error. The chain employs TRBV24-1 and TRBJ1-2; D is uncertain. Germline V CDR1 and CDR2: KGHDR, SFDVKD. The CDR3 is 12 amino acids. CDR3 in amino acids: CAPRKGLYGYTF. The CDR3 region has the DNA TGTGCCCCCAGGAAAGGACTCTATGGCTACACCTTC.

The V gene is TRBV7-8, the J gene TRBJ2-7; D uncertain. CDR1 is SGHVS, CDR2 FQNEAQ, per germline. There are 13 residues in the CDR3. The V end was cut by 5 bases, the J end by 3 bases, with 11 bases between. The CDR3 spells CASSSLTGYEQYF. The CDR3, as DNA: TGTGCCAGCAGCAGCCTTACGGGCTACGAGCAGTACTTC.

This clone was counted once. The chain links TRBV11-3 to TRBJ2-3; TRBD2 matches at 7 bases. Germline lookup yields CDR1 SGHNT and CDR2 YENEEA. This CDR3 contains 14 residues. The V segment lost 4 bases and the J segment 2 bases; nucleotides outside the gene matches: 3. CDR3 loop: CASSSGGITDTQYF. CDR3 bases: TGTGCCAGCAGCTCCGGGGGGATCACAGATACGCAGTATTTT.

This chain connects TRBV30 to TRBJ2-1, with 13 bases identical to TRBD2. The CDR3 is made up of 15 amino acids. J was trimmed by 7 bases and V by 0 bases; bases with no gene match: 3. CDR1 and CDR2 from the germline V gene are GTSNPN and SVGIG (reference sequence). CDR3 DNA sequence: TGTGCCTGGAGTGTACTAGCGGGGGGGGTGAATGAGCAGTTCTTC. Protein: CAWSVLAGGVNEQFF.

The chain uses TRBV15 and TRBJ1-3, with TRBD1 matching 7 bases. CDR1 is LNHNV and CDR2 is YYDKDF in the germline V gene (reference sequence). V dropped 7 bases and J dropped 2; count of bases not matched to a gene: 2. This CDR3 is built from 13 residues. The CDR3 loop reads CATTDRPGNTIYF. The CDR3 region has the DNA TGTGCCACCACGGACAGGCCTGGAAACACCATATATTTT.

The genes are TRBV11-2 and TRBJ1-3; D is undetermined. V lost 1 base to trimming and J lost 4 bases, with 11 bases between them. Germline loops: CDR1 SGHAT, CDR2 FQNNGV. The CDR3 is 15 residues long. DNA of the CDR3: TGTGCCAGCAGCTTAGGCGGCACACGCGGAAACACCATATATTTT. As protein: CASSLGGTRGNTIYF.

The gene calls are TRBV4-1 and TRBJ1-1; maybe TRBD1 (5 bases). V was trimmed by 3 bases and J by 7 bases, leaving 18 bases between them. Germline V gene sequence: CDR1 MGHRA, CDR2 YSYEKL. The CDR3 runs 15 residues. The CDR3 region has the DNA TGCGCCAGCAGCCATTCTACCCAGGGTGCGAATGAAGCTTTCTTT. Amino acid sequence: CASSHSTQGANEAFF.

The DNA for the CDR3 is TGTGCCAGCAGGTGGATAGCGGGGGAAGCGAGGGAGCTGTTTTTT. Its translation is CASRWIAGEARELFF. The genes are TRBV27 and TRBJ2-2; the match to TRBD2 covers 9 bases. J was trimmed by 9 bases and V by 6 bases; bases with no gene match: 11. The CDR3 is 15 residues long. Germline V gene lookup returns CDR1 MNHEY and CDR2 SMNVEV (reference sequence).

This chain's CDR3 is CASSSHLTGRSYNEQFF. In DNA, the CDR3 is TGTGCCAGTAGTAGCCATTTGACAGGACGCTCCTACAATGAGCAGTTCTTC. The rearrangement uses TRBV19 and TRBJ2-1; possible D gene TRBD1, 6 bases. The germline V gene encodes CDR1 LNHDA and CDR2 SQIVND (reference sequence). Trimming took 4 bases from V and 0 from J, leaving 16 bases between them. This CDR3 has 17 amino acids.